Following are 7 T cell receptor beta chains from one sample sequenced in a study of blood T cell repertoires in COVID-19. The protocol was immunoSEQ multiplex PCR, while the TCRdb copy is restricted to in-frame clones and leaves out a portion. The sample yields 26,000 or so clones, around 87% seen once. The source material was peripheral blood. The receptors derive from a human donor in a cohort sampled during active COVID-19. The donor label of this sample is uncertain.

The chain links TRBV12-3 or TRBV12-4 to TRBJ1-2, with D uncertain. There are 13 residues in the CDR3. Trimming pared 1 base from V and 4 bases from J, leaving 7 bases between. This CDR3 is CASSLGIVYGYTF. The CDR3 DNA reads as TGTGCCAGCAGTTTAGGTATAGTCTATGGCTACACCTTC.

The chain carries TRBV6-2 or TRBV6-3 and TRBJ2-3; maybe TRBD1 (5 bases). CDR1 is MNHEY and CDR2 is SVGEGT in the germline V gene. The germline V and J ends were trimmed by 3 bases and 6 bases, with 22 bases remaining between them. The CDR3 totals 17 residues. As DNA, the CDR3 is TGTGCCAGCAGTTATCTCCTAGGGGATCCCGCGGTCGATACGCAGTATTTT. Encoded protein: CASSYLLGDPAVDTQYF.

The chain is built from TRBV5-8 and TRBJ2-1, with 8 bases fitting TRBD2. The CDR3 covers 16 residues. Germline CDR1 reads SGHTS; CDR2 reads YDEGEE. Losses at the gene ends were 0 bases for V and 1 base for J; bases not matched to a gene: 3. The CDR3 DNA follows: TGTGCCAGCAGCTTGGTCGGGGGGGCGTCCTACAATGAGCAGTTCTTC. Translation gives CASSLVGGASYNEQFF.

The chain joins TRBV28 to TRBJ1-5, with D maybe TRBD1 (6 bases). Between the trimmed V and J ends, which lost 5 bases and 1 base, there was a span of 18 bases. The CDR3 loop spans 17 amino acids. The germline V gene has CDR1 MDHEN and CDR2 SYDVKM. The CDR3 here is CASSTIGGGFSNQPQHF. The CDR3 coding sequence is TGTGCCAGCAGTACTATAGGGGGGGGGTTCAGCAATCAGCCCCAGCATTTT.

The chain couples TRBV9 to TRBJ2-3; 7 bases line up with TRBD2. V dropped 4 bases and J dropped 2; count of bases not matched to a gene: 10. The CDR3 consists of 16 residues. CDR1 is SGDLS and CDR2 is YYNGEE in the germline V gene. The CDR3 DNA is TGTGCCAGCAGCAATCGACTAGCCCTCGCCACAGATACGCAGTATTTT. Translating gives CASSNRLALATDTQYF.

The chain carries TRBV5-1 and TRBJ2-5; TRBD2 matches 8 bases. Germline assignment: CDR1 SGHRS and CDR2 YFSETQ. V trimming: 9 bases; J trimming: 2 bases; junction bases outside the gene matches: 12. The CDR3 runs 15 residues. CDR3 nucleotide sequence: TGCGCCACAACGGCGGGGCGGGGGGTACAAGAGACCCAGTACTTC. Translation gives CATTAGRGVQETQYF.

V gene TRBV7-3 combines with J gene TRBJ2-3; D possibly corresponds to TRBD1 (5 bases). CDR3 length equals 15 residues. CDR1 SGHTA and CDR2 FQGTGA come from the germline V gene. With 2 bases removed from V and 4 bases from J, the gap between germline ends came to 13 bases. In DNA, the CDR3 is TGTGCCAGCAGCTTACAAGGGGTCCCGTCAGATACGCAGTATTTT. Translation: CASSLQGVPSDTQYF.